This note documents a single T cell receptor beta chain sequence. Random hexamers were used to reverse transcribe an amount of 0.5 to 1 ug RNA. TCRdb ran MiXCR on the immunoSEQ multiplex PCR reads and lists one entry per CDR3 protein. The table lists fewer than 140,000 distinct CDR3 sequences, approximately 94% of them singletons. Germline CDR1 MNHNY, CDR2 SVGAGI (reference sequence). With 2 bases clipped from V and 7 bases from J, the junction kept 5 bases outside the gene matches. The CDR3 covers 15 residues. TEMRA cells were FACS-enriched, with CD8+ and CD4+ T cells isolated negatively. The data were obtained in a study of CD8 T cells in Susac syndrome.

The sample was CD8+ T cells from PBMCs. The clonotype was recovered from a human donor with Susac syndrome. The J gene is TRBJ2-7, the V gene TRBV6-6; 13 nucleotides match TRBD2. CDR3 DNA sequence: TGTGCCAGCAGTTACACTAGCGGGGGGGCGAGAGAGCAGTACTTC. Translating it yields CASSYTSGGAREQYF.